These 18 T cell receptor beta chains originate from one sample sequenced in a study of blood T cell repertoires in COVID-19. Produced via immunoSEQ multiplex PCR; TCRdb's table is partial and in-frame only. The table records approximately 200,000 clones, 75% to 85% of them present only once. The sequenced sample consisted of PBMCs or T cells enriched from blood (not recorded which). All receptors derive from a man aged 35-49 years who had recovered from COVID-19.

The rearrangement uses TRBV19 and TRBJ2-5; possible D gene TRBD2, 5 bases. The CDR3 runs 15 residues. The germline V gene encodes CDR1 LNHDA and CDR2 SQIVND (reference sequence). V was clipped by 5 bases and J by 1 base, with 14 bases between them. CDR3: CASSPTGSLQETQYF. The CDR3 DNA reads TGTGCCAGTAGTCCTACGGGGTCTCTCCAAGAGACCCAGTACTTC.

This clone occurred a few times. V is TRBV6-5 and J is TRBJ2-3, with D perhaps TRBD2 (5 bases). CDR1 is MNHEY, CDR2 SVGAGI, per germline. The CDR3 length is 16 residues. Trimming cost V 0 bases and J 2 bases, with 12 bases left between them. CDR3 region: CASSYSDSTTTDTQYF. CDR3 coding DNA: TGTGCCAGCAGTTACTCGGACTCTACTACCACAGATACGCAGTATTTT.

The genes are TRBV19 and TRBJ1-1, with D possibly TRBD1 on 6 matching bases. V was pared by 8 bases and J by 2 bases, with 15 bases between. CDR1 and CDR2 (germline): LNHDA, SQIVND (reference sequence). The length of the CDR3 is 14 residues. Here the CDR3 DNA reads TGTGCCAGTGCTGTTTCGACAGGTAACACTGAAGCTTTCTTT. It specifies CASAVSTGNTEAFF.

V and J are TRBV7-3 and TRBJ2-3; tentative D call: TRBD2 (6 bases). The germline V and J ends were trimmed by 6 bases and 0 bases, with 19 bases remaining between them. Germline V gives CDR1 SGHTA, CDR2 FQGTGA. The CDR3 is 17 amino acids. The CDR3 coding sequence is TGTGCCAGCAGGAAATCTCCGGGGGATGTGAGCACAGATACGCAGTATTTT. As protein: CASRKSPGDVSTDTQYF.

As DNA, the CDR3 is TGTGCCATCCCCAAGCGGGAGGTATCCACCGGGGAGCTGTTTTTT. It codes for CAIPKREVSTGELFF. The chain links TRBV10-3 to TRBJ2-2; 9 nucleotides agree with TRBD2. Germline lookup yields CDR1 ENHRY and CDR2 SYGVKD. The junction had 8 bases not matched to a gene; V was cut back by 8 bases and J by 4 bases. This CDR3 contains 15 residues.

This rearrangement joins TRBV11-2 to TRBJ2-4; the match to TRBD1 covers 8 bases. From germline, CDR1 is SGHAT and CDR2 FQNNGV. CDR3 size: 17 residues. V shed 2 bases and J 10 bases; nucleotides not matched to a gene: 16. CDR3 coding DNA: TGTGCCAGCAGCTTACGTCCAGGGGGCGCGGGGAACGGGATTCAGTACTTC. Translated, it gives CASSLRPGGAGNGIQYF.

The chain combines TRBV5-1 with TRBJ2-7; D remains ambiguous. The CDR3 length is 14 residues. Trimming removed 0 bases at V and 5 bases at J, with 12 bases between. The germline CDR1 and CDR2 sequences are SGHRS and YFSETQ. The CDR3 DNA is TGCGCCAGCAGCTTGGAGTCAGTTTTCGACGAGCAGTACTTC. The encoded protein is CASSLESVFDEQYF.

This chain links TRBV19 with TRBJ1-1; TRBD1 matches at 8 bases. Germline-derived CDR1 and CDR2 are LNHDA and SQIVND (reference sequence). The CDR3 extends over 14 amino acids. The V segment lost 7 bases and the J segment 4 bases; nucleotides outside the gene matches: 8. This CDR3 reads CASIDRTGSTEAFF. CDR3 nucleotide sequence: TGTGCCAGTATCGATCGGACAGGGAGCACTGAAGCTTTCTTT.

This clone was detected only a few times. CDR3 loop: CASSEAARSGSPLHF. The CDR3 DNA follows: TGTGCCAGCAGTGAAGCGGCTCGCTCGGGGTCACCCCTCCACTTT. The chain has TRBV6-1 and TRBJ1-6; D ambiguous. Trimming stripped 0 bases from V and 10 bases from J, with 13 bases between. Germline CDR1 reads MNHNS; CDR2 reads SASEGT. There are 15 residues in the CDR3.

This chain links TRBV23-1 with TRBJ1-3, with TRBD1 as a possible D gene (5 bases). TRBV23-1 is an ORF for which the function is uncertain. V lost 6 bases and J lost 0, with 12 bases in between. The CDR3 spans 15 residues. This chain's CDR3 is CASRKQVLSGNTIYF. CDR3 in DNA: TGCGCCAGCAGAAAACAGGTCCTCTCTGGAAACACCATATATTTT.

This clone appeared a few times. As DNA, the CDR3 is TGTGCCAGCAGCCCGGGACTACCCACCGGGGAGCTGTTTTTT. Its translation is CASSPGLPTGELFF. The chain is built from TRBV5-8 and TRBJ2-2; 7 bases line up with TRBD2. The CDR3 runs to 14 residues. V gave up 4 bases and J gave up 4 bases; unmatched junction bases: 4. CDR1 SGHTS and CDR2 YDEGEE come from the germline V gene.

The chain couples TRBV27 to TRBJ2-1, with TRBD1 identical over 9 bases. The V and J ends lost 6 bases and 4 bases, in that order; junction bases with no gene match: 10. Germline V lookup: CDR1 MNHEY, CDR2 SMNVEV (reference sequence). CDR3 size: 16 residues. CDR3 loop: CASRTIRDREYNEQFF. The CDR3 bases are TGTGCCAGCAGGACAATCCGGGACAGGGAATACAATGAGCAGTTCTTC.

V and J are TRBV12-3 or TRBV12-4 and TRBJ1-2, with TRBD1 matching over 8 bases. This CDR3 contains 13 residues. Trimming cost V 5 bases and J 8 bases; bases outside gene matches: 7. CDR3 coding DNA: TGTGCCAGCAGTCTAGGACAGGGTAGGGGCTACACCTTC. Amino acid sequence: CASSLGQGRGYTF.

The J gene is TRBJ2-2, the V gene TRBV5-1; D may be TRBD2 (5 bases). Trimming stripped 5 bases from V and 5 bases from J, with 16 bases between. The germline gives CDR1 SGHRS, CDR2 YFSETQ. The CDR3 runs to 15 residues. CDR3 nucleotides: TGCGCCAGCAGGAGGGTCACAGAGGAGACCGGGGAGCTGTTTTTT. It encodes CASRRVTEETGELFF.

This clone turned up a few times. CDR3 in amino acids: CASSEYHGNYGYTF. For the CDR3, the DNA is TGTGCCAGCAGTGAATATCACGGGAACTATGGCTACACCTTC. The chain carries TRBV25-1 and TRBJ1-2; D gene unclear. Trimming removed 0 bases at V and 2 bases at J, with 7 bases between. The germline V gene has CDR1 MGHDK and CDR2 SYGVNS. The CDR3 covers 14 residues.

This chain connects TRBV28 to TRBJ2-7; 9 bases are shared with TRBD1. This CDR3 spans 14 amino acids. Germline V gene sequence: CDR1 MDHEN, CDR2 SYDVKM. CDR3 sequence reads: CVVSLGQGSYEQYF. DNA of the CDR3: TGTGTAGTTTCTCTGGGACAGGGCTCCTACGAGCAGTACTTC.

The chain employs TRBV5-6 and TRBJ2-7; 7 nucleotides agree with TRBD1. Trimming removed 0 bases from V and 0 bases from J; junction bases left unmatched: 6. This CDR3 is built from 16 residues. Germline CDR1 reads SGHDT; CDR2 reads YYEEEE. In nucleotides, the CDR3 is TGTGCCAGCAGCTTGGCGGGACAGAAAAGCTCCTACGAGCAGTACGTC. It translates to CASSLAGQKSSYEQYV.

V gene TRBV29-1 combines with J gene TRBJ1-4; the match to TRBD1 covers 9 bases. CDR1 SQVTM and CDR2 ANQGSEA come from the germline V gene. The V gene end was trimmed by 5 bases and the J gene end by 8 bases; junction bases not matched to a gene: 12. There are 15 residues in the CDR3. The CDR3, as DNA: TGCAGCGTTAAAACAGGGGGGGACAGGGAGGAAAAACTGTTTTTT. Amino acid sequence: CSVKTGGDREEKLFF. The variable domain in full, completed from reference TRBV29-1 and TRBJ1-4, reads SAVISQKPSRDICQRGTSLTIQCQVDSQVTMMFWYRQQPGQSLTLIATANQGSEATYESGFVIDKFPISRPNLTFSTLTVSNMSPEDSSIYLCSVKTGGDREEKLFFGSGTQLSVL.